The 21 T cell receptor beta chains presented below share a single source sample, sequenced in a study of cytomegalovirus exposure and HLA in healthy donors. The primer mix had 60 Vbeta and 13 Jbeta primers. Repertoires were generated with immunoSEQ multiplex PCR, while TCRdb's copy carries only in-frame clones and drops some. Of about 270,000 clones listed, 80% to 90% are singletons. The sample was PBMCs. These receptors were collected from a man in his forties in good health and CMV-seropositive.

The chain links TRBV9 to TRBJ1-4; D possibly corresponds to TRBD1 (6 bases). The CDR3 loop spans 16 amino acids. Germline-derived CDR1 and CDR2 are SGDLS and YYNGEE. The ends were cut back, 0 bases at V and 0 bases at J, with 9 bases in the middle. DNA of the CDR3: TGTGCCAGCAGCGTAGGGGACACCTCAACTAATGAAAAACTGTTTTTT. Translated, it gives CASSVGDTSTNEKLFF.

Only a few counts were recorded for this clone. The chain is built from TRBV7-9 and TRBJ2-1, with D unresolved. CDR1 is SEHNR and CDR2 is FQNEAQ in the germline V gene (reference sequence). V was shortened by 3 bases and J by 6 bases, with 3 bases between the two germline ends. The CDR3 length is 11 residues. This chain's CDR3 is CASSFINEQFF. CDR3 bases: TGTGCCAGCAGCTTTATCAATGAGCAGTTCTTC.

The V call is TRBV7-8, the J call TRBJ1-1; the match to TRBD1 covers 9 bases. The junction had 3 bases not matched to a gene; V was cut back by 6 bases and J by 4 bases. Germline V CDR1 and CDR2: SGHVS, FQNEAQ. The CDR3 extends over 13 amino acids. This chain's CDR3 is CASRQTGGTEAFF. In DNA, the CDR3 is TGTGCCAGCAGGCAGACAGGGGGCACTGAAGCTTTCTTT.

V is TRBV7-2 and J is TRBJ1-5, with a possible D match to TRBD1 (6 bases). Germline V gene data show CDR1 as SGHTA and CDR2 as FQGNSA. The V gene lost 3 bases and the J gene lost 7 bases, with 13 bases spanning the gap. This CDR3 is 14 amino acids long. CDR3 bases: TGTGCCAGCAGCTTCGACAGGTTTGGGCAGCCCCAGCATTTT. Its translation: CASSFDRFGQPQHF.

This chain links TRBV28 with TRBJ2-3; 7 nucleotides line up with TRBD1. The CDR3 covers 14 residues. After removal of 6 bases from V and 2 bases from J, the junction contained 5 bases not matched to a gene. Germline V lookup: CDR1 MDHEN, CDR2 SYDVKM. The CDR3 coding sequence is TGTGCCAGCAGCCGGACAGGATTCACAGATACGCAGTATTTT. Amino acids: CASSRTGFTDTQYF.

The gene calls are TRBV7-9 and TRBJ1-1; D is uncertain. The germline V and J ends were trimmed by 5 bases and 0 bases, with 10 bases remaining between them. This CDR3 region has 14 residues. Germline V gene sequence: CDR1 SEHNR, CDR2 FQNEAQ (reference sequence). The CDR3: CASSPGGMNTEAFF. In DNA, the CDR3 is TGTGCCAGCAGCCCGGGAGGAATGAACACTGAAGCTTTCTTT.

V is TRBV2 and J is TRBJ2-1, with 7 bases that match TRBD1. Trimming at V came to 5 bases and at J to 2 bases, leaving 9 bases not matched to a gene. Germline-derived CDR1 and CDR2 are SNHLY and FYNNEI. The CDR3 covers 16 residues. CDR3 in DNA: TGTGCCAGCAGTCTGGGGGCAGGGGGTACCTACAATGAGCAGTTCTTC. It translates to CASSLGAGGTYNEQFF.

The chain carries TRBV27 and TRBJ1-5, with a possible D match to TRBD1 (6 bases). CDR1 and CDR2 (germline): MNHEY, SMNVEV (reference sequence). The CDR3 has 18 residues. The V end lost 1 base, the J end lost 1 base, and 17 bases lay between the germline ends. CDR3 sequence reads: CASSLWPSGRGSNQPQHF. CDR3 coding DNA: TGTGCCAGCAGTTTATGGCCGAGCGGCAGGGGCAGCAATCAGCCCCAGCATTTT.

This clone was seen more than once but under ten times. The chain couples TRBV4-3 to TRBJ1-1; TRBD1 is a possible D gene (5 bases). The ends were cut back, 0 bases at V and 7 bases at J, with 15 bases in the middle. The CDR3 has 15 amino acids. Germline assignment: CDR1 LGHNA and CDR2 YSLEER. This CDR3 is CASSQDRGGEGEAFF. The DNA for the CDR3 is TGCGCCAGCAGCCAAGATCGAGGAGGGGAAGGTGAAGCTTTCTTT.

The CDR3 nucleotides are TGTGCCAGCTCACCCGGGACACAACGTAATAACTATGGCTACACCTTC. Translation: CASSPGTQRNNYGYTF. V gene TRBV18 combines with J gene TRBJ1-2, with D possibly being TRBD1 (6 bases). With 3 bases removed from V and 1 base from J, the gap between germline ends came to 15 bases. CDR1 and CDR2 (germline): KGHSH, LQKENI. The CDR3 is 16 amino acids.

V gene TRBV19 combines with J gene TRBJ2-3; 7 bases are a match to TRBD1. Germline V gene data show CDR1 as LNHDA and CDR2 as SQIVND (reference sequence). V dropped 6 bases and J dropped 1; count of bases not matched to a gene: 7. The CDR3 totals 15 residues. Here the CDR3 reads CASSLPGTGTDTQYF. The CDR3 DNA sequence: TGTGCCAGTAGCCTTCCCGGGACAGGCACAGATACGCAGTATTTT.

The V gene is TRBV10-2, the J gene TRBJ1-1; 9 nucleotides agree with TRBD1. Trimming at V came to 4 bases and at J to 10 bases, leaving 1 base not matched to a gene. CDR3 length: 11 residues. Germline CDR1 is WSHSY and CDR2 is SAAADI. Here the CDR3 reads CASSADRGAFF. As DNA, the CDR3 is TGCGCCAGCAGTGCGGACAGGGGAGCTTTCTTT.

The gene calls are TRBV6-5 and TRBJ1-1; D remains unclear. The CDR3 is made up of 13 amino acids. Looked up from germline, CDR1 is MNHEY and CDR2 is SVGAGI. The V and J ends lost 11 bases and 7 bases respectively, with 20 bases between them. CDR3: CACKWTGAVEAFF. The DNA of the CDR3 is TGTGCCTGCAAGTGGACGGGAGCCGTTGAAGCTTTCTTT.

The chain joins TRBV4-1 to TRBJ1-3; 8 bases align to TRBD1. Per germline, CDR1 MGHRA and CDR2 YSYEKL. V was pared by 0 bases and J by 4 bases, with 5 bases of the junction left unmatched. CDR3 length: 16 amino acids. The CDR3 sequence: CASSQDATGAGNTIYF. In nucleotides, the CDR3 is TGCGCCAGCAGCCAAGACGCGACAGGGGCCGGAAACACCATATATTTT.

V is TRBV6-6 and J is TRBJ1-1; 8 positions agree with TRBD1. Germline assignment: CDR1 MNHNY and CDR2 SVGAGI (reference sequence). This CDR3 has 16 residues. The V gene end was trimmed by 2 bases and the J gene end by 0 bases; junction bases not matched to a gene: 5. The CDR3 bases are TGTGCCAGCAGTTACCTGCAGGGGGCAATGAACACTGAAGCTTTCTTT. This sequence encodes CASSYLQGAMNTEAFF.

This clone was recorded only once. V and J are TRBV11-2 and TRBJ2-7; tentatively, D is TRBD1 (6 bases). CDR3 length: 15 residues. Trimming removed 5 bases from V and 3 bases from J, with 17 bases in between. The germline CDR1 and CDR2 sequences are SGHAT and FQNNGV. This chain's CDR3 is CASSRPTGTDYEQYF. DNA of the CDR3: TGTGCCAGCAGCCGCCCGACAGGTACAGACTACGAGCAGTACTTC.

The chain recombines TRBV7-2 with TRBJ2-3; TRBD2 matches at 10 bases. V dropped 1 base and J dropped 6; count of bases not matched to a gene: 13. Germline V gene sequence: CDR1 SGHTA, CDR2 FQGNSA. The CDR3 extends over 18 amino acids. The DNA of the CDR3 is TGTGCCAGCAGCTTAGGGGGGGTAGCGGGAGGCCAAGGGGATACGCAGTATTTT. Protein: CASSLGGVAGGQGDTQYF.

This rearrangement joins TRBV18 to TRBJ1-3; D possibly corresponds to TRBD1 (6 bases). CDR1 KGHSH and CDR2 LQKENI come from the germline V gene. Trimming cost V 1 base and J 2 bases, with 18 bases left between them. This CDR3 region has 18 residues. This CDR3 reads CASSPLGTSADTGNTIYF. Written as DNA, the CDR3 is TGTGCCAGCTCACCACTTGGGACATCGGCTGACACTGGAAACACCATATATTTT. The full variable domain, with the rest looked up from reference TRBV18 and TRBJ1-3, is NAGVMQNPRHLVRRRGQEARLRCSPMKGHSHVYWYRQLPEEGLKFMVYLQKENIIDESGMPKERFSAEFPKEGPSILRIQQVVRGDSAAYFCASSPLGTSADTGNTIYFGEGSWLTVV.

The rearrangement uses TRBV6-5 and TRBJ2-5; D possibly corresponds to TRBD2 (6 bases). Trimming stripped 0 bases from V and 4 bases from J, with 9 bases between. The CDR3 has 14 residues. CDR1 and CDR2 (germline): MNHEY, SVGAGI. CDR3: CASSYSTRLETQYF. CDR3 coding DNA: TGTGCCAGCAGTTACTCGACTAGGCTAGAGACCCAGTACTTC.

The V and J genes are TRBV7-2 and TRBJ2-1; 15 bases are shared with TRBD2. This CDR3 comprises 15 residues. Losses at the gene ends were 5 bases for V and 9 bases for J; bases not matched to a gene: 5. Germline CDR1 is SGHTA and CDR2 is FQGNSA. The CDR3 reads CASSPGLAGGVEQFF. Here the CDR3 DNA reads TGTGCCAGCAGCCCGGGACTAGCGGGAGGTGTTGAGCAGTTCTTC. The complete variable domain, with remaining parts taken from reference TRBV7-2 and TRBJ2-1, reads GAGVSQSPSNKVTEKGKDVELRCDPISGHTALYWYRQSLGQGLEFLIYFQGNSAPDKSGLPSDRFSAERTGGSVSTLTIQRTQQEDSAVYLCASSPGLAGGVEQFFGPGTRLTVL.

The chain links TRBV4-3 to TRBJ2-1, with D unresolved. Trimming took off 4 bases at V and 3 bases at J, with 13 bases between the two ends. The length of the CDR3 is 15 residues. Looked up from germline, CDR1 is LGHNA and CDR2 is YSLEER. The CDR3 is CASSLLSPYYNEQFF. CDR3 in DNA: TGCGCCAGCAGCCTCCTATCCCCGTACTACAATGAGCAGTTCTTC.